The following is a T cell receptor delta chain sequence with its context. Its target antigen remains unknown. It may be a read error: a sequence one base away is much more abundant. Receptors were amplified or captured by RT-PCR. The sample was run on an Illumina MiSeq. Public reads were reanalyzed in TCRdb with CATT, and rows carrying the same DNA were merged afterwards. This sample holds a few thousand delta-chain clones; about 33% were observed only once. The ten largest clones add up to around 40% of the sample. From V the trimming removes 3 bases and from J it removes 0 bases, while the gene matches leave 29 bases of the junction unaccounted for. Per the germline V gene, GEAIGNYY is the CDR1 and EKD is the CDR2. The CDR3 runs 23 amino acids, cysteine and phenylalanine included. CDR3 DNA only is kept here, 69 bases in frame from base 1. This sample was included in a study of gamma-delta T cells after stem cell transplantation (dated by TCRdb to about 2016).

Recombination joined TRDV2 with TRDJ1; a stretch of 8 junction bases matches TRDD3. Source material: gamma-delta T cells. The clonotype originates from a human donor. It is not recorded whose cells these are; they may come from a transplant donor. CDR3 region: CACDLLLMQGDRAGDKYTDKLIF. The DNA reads TGTGCCTGTGACCTCCTTCTAATGCAGGGGGATAGGGCGGGGGACAAGTACACCGATAAACTCATCTTT.